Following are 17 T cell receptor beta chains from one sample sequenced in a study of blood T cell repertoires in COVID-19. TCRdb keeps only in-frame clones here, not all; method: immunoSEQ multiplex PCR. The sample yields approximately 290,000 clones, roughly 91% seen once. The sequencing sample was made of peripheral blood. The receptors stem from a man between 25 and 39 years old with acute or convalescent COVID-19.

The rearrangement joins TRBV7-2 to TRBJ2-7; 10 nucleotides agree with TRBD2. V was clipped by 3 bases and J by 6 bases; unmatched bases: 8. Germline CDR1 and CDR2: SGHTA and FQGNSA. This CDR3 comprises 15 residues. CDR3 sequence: CASSLSGTSVFEQYF. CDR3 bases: TGTGCCAGCAGCTTGTCGGGGACTAGCGTCTTCGAGCAGTACTTC.

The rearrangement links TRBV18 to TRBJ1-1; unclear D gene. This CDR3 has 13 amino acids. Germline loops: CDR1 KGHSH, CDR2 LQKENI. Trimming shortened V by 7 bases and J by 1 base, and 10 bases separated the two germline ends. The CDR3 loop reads CASFAHPNTEAFF. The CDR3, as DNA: TGTGCCAGCTTCGCACACCCGAACACTGAAGCTTTCTTT.

The CDR3 nucleotides are TGCGCCAGCAGCTTGGCTGTCAGGGGATGGTCACCCCTCCACTTT. Translated, it gives CASSLAVRGWSPLHF. This rearrangement joins TRBV5-1 to TRBJ1-6, with D possibly TRBD1 on 6 matching bases. Trimming took 0 bases from V and 10 from J, leaving 14 bases between them. The CDR3 runs 15 residues. Germline values: CDR1 SGHRS, CDR2 YFSETQ.

This CDR3 reads CASSRGTSGSKQYF. CDR3 DNA: TGTGCCAGCAGTAGGGGGACTAGCGGGAGCAAGCAGTACTTC. The chain links TRBV6-5 to TRBJ2-7; the match to TRBD2 covers 14 bases. The V and J ends lost 5 bases and 8 bases, in that order; junction bases with no gene match: 5. The CDR3 sequence is 14 residues long. Germline-derived CDR1 and CDR2 are MNHEY and SVGAGI.

CDR3 nucleotide sequence: TGTGCCAGCAGTGAATTGGGCTCCGGGGGTTCCTACGAGCAGTACTTC. Amino acids: CASSELGSGGSYEQYF. This rearrangement joins TRBV2 to TRBJ2-7, with a weak D call TRBD2 (6 bases). The V end was cut by 2 bases, the J end by 1 base, with 15 bases between. CDR1 SNHLY and CDR2 FYNNEI come from the germline V gene. The CDR3 spans 16 residues. Variable domain in full (rest from reference TRBV2 and TRBJ2-7): EPEVTQTPSHQVTQMGQEVILRCVPISNHLYFYWYRQILGQKVEFLVSFYNNEISEKSEIFDDQFSVERPDGSNFTLKIRSTKLEDSAMYFCASSELGSGGSYEQYFGPGTRLTVT.

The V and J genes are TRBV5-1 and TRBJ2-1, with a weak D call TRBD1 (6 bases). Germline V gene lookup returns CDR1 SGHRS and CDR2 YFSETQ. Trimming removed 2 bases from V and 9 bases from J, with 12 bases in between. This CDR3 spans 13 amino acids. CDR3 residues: CASSFQGSGEQFF. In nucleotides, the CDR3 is TGCGCCAGCAGCTTTCAGGGGTCGGGTGAGCAGTTCTTC.

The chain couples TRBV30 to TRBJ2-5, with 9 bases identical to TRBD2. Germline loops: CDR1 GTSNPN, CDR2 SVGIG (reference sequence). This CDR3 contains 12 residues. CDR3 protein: CACSGRSETQYF. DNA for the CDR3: TGTGCTTGTAGCGGGAGAAGCGAGACCCAGTACTTC.

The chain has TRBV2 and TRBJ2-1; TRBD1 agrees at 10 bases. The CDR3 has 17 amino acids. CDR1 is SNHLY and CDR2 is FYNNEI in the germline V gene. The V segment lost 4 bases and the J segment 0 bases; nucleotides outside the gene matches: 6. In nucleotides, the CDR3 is TGTGCCAGCAGTGTCAGACAGGGGGCTAGCTCCTACAATGAGCAGTTCTTC. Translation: CASSVRQGASSYNEQFF.

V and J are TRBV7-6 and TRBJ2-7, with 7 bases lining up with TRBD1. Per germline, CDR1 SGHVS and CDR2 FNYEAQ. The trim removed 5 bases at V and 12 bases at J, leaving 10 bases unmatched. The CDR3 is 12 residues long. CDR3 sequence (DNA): TGTGCCAGCAGCCGTACGACAGGGTTCCCGTACTTC. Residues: CASSRTTGFPYF.

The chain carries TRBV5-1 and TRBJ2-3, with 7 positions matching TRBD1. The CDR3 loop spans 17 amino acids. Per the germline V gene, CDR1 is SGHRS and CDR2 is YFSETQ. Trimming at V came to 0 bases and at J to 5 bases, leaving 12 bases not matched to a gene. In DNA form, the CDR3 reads TGCGCCAGCAGCTTGGGCCAGACAGGGAGCTCGATAGATACGCAGTATTTT. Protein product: CASSLGQTGSSIDTQYF.

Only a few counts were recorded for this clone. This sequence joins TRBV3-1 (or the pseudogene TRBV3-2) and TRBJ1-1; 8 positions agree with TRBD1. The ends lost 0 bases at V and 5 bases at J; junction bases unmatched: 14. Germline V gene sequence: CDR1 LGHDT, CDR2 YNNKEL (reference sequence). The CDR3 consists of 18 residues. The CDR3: CASSQDLRQGFRRTEAFF. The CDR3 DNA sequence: TGTGCCAGCAGCCAAGATTTGAGACAGGGGTTTAGACGGACTGAAGCTTTCTTT.

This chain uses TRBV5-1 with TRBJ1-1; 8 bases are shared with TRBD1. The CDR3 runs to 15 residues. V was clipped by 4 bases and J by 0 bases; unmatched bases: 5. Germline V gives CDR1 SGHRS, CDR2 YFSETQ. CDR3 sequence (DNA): TGCGCCAGCAGCAGACGGACAGGGATGAACACTGAAGCTTTCTTT. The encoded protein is CASSRRTGMNTEAFF.

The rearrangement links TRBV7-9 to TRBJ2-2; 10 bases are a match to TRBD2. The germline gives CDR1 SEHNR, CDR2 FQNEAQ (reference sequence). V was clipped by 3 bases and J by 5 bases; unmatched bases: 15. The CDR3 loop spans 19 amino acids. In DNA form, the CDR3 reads TGTGCCAGCAGCTTTAGAACTAGCGGGACGTACTCTACGACCGGGGAGCTGTTTTTT. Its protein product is CASSFRTSGTYSTTGELFF.

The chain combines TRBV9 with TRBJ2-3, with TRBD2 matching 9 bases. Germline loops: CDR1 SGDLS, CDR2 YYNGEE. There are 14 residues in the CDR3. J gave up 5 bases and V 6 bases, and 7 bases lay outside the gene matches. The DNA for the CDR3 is TGTGCCAGCACCCGGCGGGGGGGCAAAGATACGCAGTATTTT. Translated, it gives CASTRRGGKDTQYF.

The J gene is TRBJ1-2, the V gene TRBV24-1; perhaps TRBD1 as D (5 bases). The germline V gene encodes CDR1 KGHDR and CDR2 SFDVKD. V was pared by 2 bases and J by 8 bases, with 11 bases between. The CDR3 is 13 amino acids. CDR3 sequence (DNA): TGTGCCACCAGTGATTCCCGGGGGATCGGCTACACCTTC. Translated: CATSDSRGIGYTF.

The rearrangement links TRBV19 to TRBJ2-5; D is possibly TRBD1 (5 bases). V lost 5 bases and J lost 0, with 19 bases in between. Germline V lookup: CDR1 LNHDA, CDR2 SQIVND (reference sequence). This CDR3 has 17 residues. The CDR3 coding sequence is TGTGCCAGTAGTCACCGACGTGGACAAACGTACCAAGAGACCCAGTACTTC. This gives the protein CASSHRRGQTYQETQYF.

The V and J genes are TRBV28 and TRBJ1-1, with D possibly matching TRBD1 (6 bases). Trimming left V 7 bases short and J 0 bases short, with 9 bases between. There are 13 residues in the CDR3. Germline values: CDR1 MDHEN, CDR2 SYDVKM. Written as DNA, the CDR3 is TGTGCCAGCAAGGACAGAATGAACACTGAAGCTTTCTTT. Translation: CASKDRMNTEAFF.